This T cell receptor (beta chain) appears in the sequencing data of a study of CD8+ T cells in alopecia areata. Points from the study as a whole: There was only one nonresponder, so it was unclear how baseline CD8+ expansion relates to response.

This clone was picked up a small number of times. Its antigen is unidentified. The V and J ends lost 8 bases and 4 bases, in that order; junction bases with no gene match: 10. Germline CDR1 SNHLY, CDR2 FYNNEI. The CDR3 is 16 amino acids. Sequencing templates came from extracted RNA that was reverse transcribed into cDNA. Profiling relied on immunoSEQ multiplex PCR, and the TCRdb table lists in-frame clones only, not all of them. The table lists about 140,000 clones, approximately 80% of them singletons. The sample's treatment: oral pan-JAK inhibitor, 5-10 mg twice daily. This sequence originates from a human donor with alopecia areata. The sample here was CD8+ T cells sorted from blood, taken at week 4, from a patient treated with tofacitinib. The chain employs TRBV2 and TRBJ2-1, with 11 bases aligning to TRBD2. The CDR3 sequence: CASPRGASGGYNEQFF. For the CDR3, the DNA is TGTGCCAGCCCCCGGGGCGCTAGCGGGGGGTACAATGAGCAGTTCTTC.